These 32 T cell receptor beta chains were sequenced from one sample in a study of cytomegalovirus exposure and HLA in healthy donors. The PCR made use of 60 Vbeta and 13 Jbeta primers. Clones were read by immunoSEQ multiplex PCR, and TCRdb kept only the in-frame ones, dropping some. Here the sample spans some 150,000 clones, around 82% being singletons. Sequenced: PBMCs. The source of these receptors is a male donor in good health and CMV-seronegative.

This clone was counted between two and nine times. The chain uses TRBV9 and TRBJ2-7, with TRBD2 as a possible D gene (7 bases). Per the germline V gene, CDR1 is SGDLS and CDR2 is YYNGEE. The V and J ends lost 3 bases and 4 bases respectively, with 14 bases between them. This CDR3 has 14 amino acids. The CDR3 DNA follows: TGTGCCAGCAGCGGGGGGAGGGGGGGGTACGAGCAGTACTTC. Translated, it gives CASSGGRGGYEQYF.

This clone has only a few counts. This chain uses TRBV7-9 with TRBJ2-5; tentative D call: TRBD2 (6 bases). CDR1 is SEHNR and CDR2 is FQNEAQ in the germline V gene (reference sequence). CDR3 size: 12 residues. CDR3 nucleotide sequence: TGTTCCTCCCAGGAGGGATTGGAGACCCAGTACTTC. This encodes CSSQEGLETQYF.

The chain links TRBV28 to TRBJ1-2; 7 bases match TRBD1. CDR1 and CDR2 (germline): MDHEN, SYDVKM. V lost 4 bases, J lost 5 bases, and 19 bases stayed unmatched. The CDR3 contains 18 residues. CDR3 sequence: CASSSTWDKGAWTYGYTF. CDR3 sequence (DNA): TGTGCCAGCAGTTCCACCTGGGACAAGGGGGCGTGGACGTATGGCTACACCTTC.

V is TRBV11-2 and J is TRBJ2-2; possible D gene TRBD1, 5 bases. CDR1 is SGHAT, CDR2 FQNNGV, per germline. CDR3 size: 15 residues. The V and J ends lost 1 base and 2 bases respectively, with 8 bases between them. The CDR3 reads CASSLGRVNTGELFF. CDR3 nucleotides: TGTGCCAGCAGCTTAGGCAGGGTTAACACCGGGGAGCTGTTTTTT.

The DNA of the CDR3 is TGTGCCAGCAACCGTTGGCGGGAGAATGAGCAGTTCTTC. This encodes CASNRWRENEQFF. The rearrangement uses TRBV28 and TRBJ2-1; 7 bases line up with TRBD2. This CDR3 is built from 13 residues. Germline lookup yields CDR1 MDHEN and CDR2 SYDVKM. V lost 7 bases, J lost 7 bases, and 7 bases stayed unmatched.

This chain uses TRBV5-8 with TRBJ2-7, with 8 bases matching TRBD1. The ends lost 3 bases at V and 0 bases at J; junction bases unmatched: 5. Germline values: CDR1 SGHTS, CDR2 YDEGEE. CDR3 length: 15 amino acids. The CDR3: CASSSRTGSSYEQYF. DNA for the CDR3: TGTGCCAGCAGCTCTCGGACAGGGAGCTCCTACGAGCAGTACTTC.

The chain combines TRBV4-3 with TRBJ1-5, with 9 bases that match TRBD1. Germline CDR1 reads LGHNA; CDR2 reads YSLEER. V lost 0 bases and J lost 3; bases outside the gene matches: 6. The CDR3 contains 17 residues. The chain's CDR3 is CASSQDRTGASNQPQHF. CDR3 in DNA: TGCGCCAGCAGCCAAGACCGGACAGGGGCTTCCAATCAGCCCCAGCATTTT.

Only one count was recorded for this clone. The V gene is TRBV19, the J gene TRBJ2-5; 10 bases align to TRBD1. The V gene end was trimmed by 7 bases and the J gene end by 1 base; junction bases not matched to a gene: 9. CDR1 is LNHDA, CDR2 SQIVND, per germline (reference sequence). The CDR3 runs to 16 residues. This CDR3 reads CASMATGTGVQETQYF. The CDR3 DNA reads TGTGCCAGTATGGCAACCGGGACAGGGGTCCAAGAGACCCAGTACTTC.

The chain couples TRBV19 to TRBJ1-2; possible D gene TRBD1, 6 bases. The CDR3 is 15 residues long. Germline V gene sequence: CDR1 LNHDA, CDR2 SQIVND (reference sequence). Trimming removed 6 bases from V and 4 bases from J, with 18 bases in between. The CDR3 bases are TGTGCCAGTAGAGGAGGTAGAGGGGGTGGCTATGGCTACACCTTC. Protein sequence: CASRGGRGGGYGYTF. Drawing the rest from reference TRBV19 and TRBJ1-2, the complete variable domain is DGGITQSPKYLFRKEGQNVTLSCEQNLNHDAMYWYRQDPGQGLRLIYYSQIVNDFQKGDIAEGYSVSREKKESFPLTVTSAQKNPTAFYLCASRGGRGGGYGYTFGSGTRLTVV.

This clone is a singleton in its sample. The CDR3 loop is CASSKGTAQETQYF. The DNA for the CDR3 is TGTGCCAGCAGCAAAGGGACAGCTCAAGAGACCCAGTACTTC. The chain couples TRBV7-2 to TRBJ2-5; TRBD1 agrees at 7 bases. Germline V lookup: CDR1 SGHTA, CDR2 FQGNSA. There are 14 residues in the CDR3. Trimming removed 5 bases from V and 2 bases from J; junction bases left unmatched: 5.

V gene TRBV7-9 combines with J gene TRBJ1-1; TRBD1 aligns across 10 bases. CDR1 SEHNR and CDR2 FQNEAQ come from the germline V gene (reference sequence). The CDR3 length is 14 residues. The V gene end was trimmed by 7 bases and the J gene end by 5 bases; junction bases not matched to a gene: 7. CDR3 in DNA: TGTGCCAGCAAAAAGCCGGGACAGGGGACTGAAGCTTTCTTT. Amino acid sequence: CASKKPGQGTEAFF.

V and J are TRBV27 and TRBJ1-2; tentatively, D is TRBD1 (6 bases). Trimming stripped 4 bases from V and 4 bases from J, with 16 bases between. Germline assignment: CDR1 MNHEY and CDR2 SMNVEV (reference sequence). CDR3 size: 15 residues. In nucleotides, the CDR3 is TGTGCCAGCAGTTCGCCGGGGACAACGGGCTATGGCTACACCTTC. Residues: CASSSPGTTGYGYTF.

This sequence joins TRBV28 and TRBJ1-5, with 10 bases matching TRBD1. V was pared by 6 bases and J by 14 bases, with 7 bases of the junction left unmatched. CDR1 is MDHEN and CDR2 is SYDVKM in the germline V gene. This CDR3 contains 12 residues. CDR3 sequence (DNA): TGTGCCAGCAGCCTGCCCGGGACAGGGGAGCATTTT. It specifies CASSLPGTGEHF.

This clone was seen once. This sequence joins TRBV6-1 and TRBJ2-3, with 8 bases fitting TRBD1. Losses at the gene ends were 2 bases for V and 0 bases for J; bases not matched to a gene: 7. The CDR3 is made up of 17 amino acids. Germline lookup yields CDR1 MNHNS and CDR2 SASEGT. CDR3 nucleotides: TGTGCCAGCAGTGAACGTCCCCAGGGGGCTAGCACAGATACGCAGTATTTT. Translating gives CASSERPQGASTDTQYF.

This chain links TRBV7-2 with TRBJ2-3; 12 bases align to TRBD2. The germline gives CDR1 SGHTA, CDR2 FQGNSA. V lost 4 bases to trimming and J lost 8 bases; unmatched junction nucleotides: 7. This CDR3 contains 15 residues. The DNA for the CDR3 is TGTGCCAGCAGCTCCCGACTAGCGGGGGAGGCTACGCAGTATTTT. It yields the protein CASSSRLAGEATQYF.

The V gene is TRBV27, the J gene TRBJ2-5; maybe TRBD2 (5 bases). Looked up from germline, CDR1 is MNHEY and CDR2 is SMNVEV (reference sequence). Trimming pared 7 bases from V and 4 bases from J, leaving 16 bases between. The CDR3 covers 14 residues. CDR3: CASTSLASRETQYF. CDR3 coding DNA: TGTGCCAGCACAAGCCTAGCAAGTCGAGAGACCCAGTACTTC.

The rearrangement links TRBV18 to TRBJ1-6, with D tentatively TRBD1 (6 bases). Germline loops: CDR1 KGHSH, CDR2 LQKENI. V lost 2 bases and J 10 bases, leaving 9 bases between the germline ends. The CDR3 totals 13 residues. The CDR3 nucleotides are TGTGCCAGCTCACCAGACAGGCAATCACCCCTCCACTTT. It translates to CASSPDRQSPLHF.

The genes are TRBV5-1 and TRBJ1-5; 8 bases agree with TRBD1. The CDR3 consists of 14 residues. The germline V gene has CDR1 SGHRS and CDR2 YFSETQ. J lost 5 bases, V lost 2 bases, and 3 bases had no gene match. The CDR3 DNA reads TGCGCCAGCAGCTTAGACAGGGGCCATCAGCCCCAGCATTTT. This translates into CASSLDRGHQPQHF.

The gene calls are TRBV28 and TRBJ2-1, with 10 positions matching TRBD2. Germline V CDR1 and CDR2: MDHEN, SYDVKM. V shed 3 bases, J shed 8 bases, and the junction held 13 bases outside the gene matches. The CDR3 loop spans 17 amino acids. The CDR3 reads CASSFSTRLAGVYEQFF. CDR3 coding DNA: TGTGCCAGCAGTTTTTCTACGAGGCTAGCGGGAGTCTATGAGCAGTTCTTC.

The J gene is TRBJ1-1, the V gene TRBV5-1, with 8 bases aligning to TRBD1. The germline V gene has CDR1 SGHRS and CDR2 YFSETQ. J gave up 1 base and V 2 bases, and 10 bases lay outside the gene matches. The CDR3 consists of 17 residues. The CDR3 protein is CASSFAQQGAQNTEAFF. In nucleotides, the CDR3 is TGCGCCAGCAGCTTTGCCCAGCAGGGGGCCCAGAACACTGAAGCTTTCTTT.

CDR3 amino acids: CASSYSMQGGGYTF. For the CDR3, the DNA is TGTGCCAGCAGTTACTCGATGCAGGGAGGAGGCTACACCTTC. This chain joins TRBV6-5 and TRBJ1-2, with a tentative D call TRBD1 (5 bases). The V end lost 0 bases, the J end lost 8 bases, and 13 bases lay between the germline ends. The CDR3 has 14 amino acids. The germline V gene has CDR1 MNHEY and CDR2 SVGAGI.

In the case of this clone: Germline and junction disagree at one end, which may indicate a read error. V usage is TRBV27 and J usage is TRBJ1-1, with D possibly being TRBD1 (5 bases). Germline CDR1 is MNHEY and CDR2 is SMNVEV (reference sequence). This CDR3 is built from 12 residues. The CDR3 nucleotides read TGTGCCAGCACTCCCCCGGGGGATACCGGGGTCTTT. Its translation: CASTPPGDTGVF.

The sample holds a few counts of this clone. V gene TRBV19 combines with J gene TRBJ1-1, with D maybe TRBD1 (6 bases). V lost 4 bases and J 1 base, leaving 16 bases between the germline ends. Per germline, CDR1 LNHDA and CDR2 SQIVND (reference sequence). The CDR3 loop spans 16 amino acids. The CDR3 sequence: CASSNPGVRGNTEAFF. CDR3 sequence (DNA): TGTGCCAGTAGTAACCCAGGGGTGAGGGGGAACACTGAAGCTTTCTTT. Using reference TRBV19 and TRBJ1-1 for the parts outside the CDR3, the full variable domain is DGGITQSPKYLFRKEGQNVTLSCEQNLNHDAMYWYRQDPGQGLRLIYYSQIVNDFQKGDIAEGYSVSREKKESFPLTVTSAQKNPTAFYLCASSNPGVRGNTEAFFGQGTRLTVV.

V is TRBV19 and J is TRBJ1-4; possibly TRBD1 for D (5 bases). Germline V gene sequence: CDR1 LNHDA, CDR2 SQIVND (reference sequence). V dropped 9 bases and J dropped 0 bases, with 11 bases sitting between them. CDR3 length: 14 residues. CDR3 protein: CASKRQTTNEKLFF. CDR3 sequence (DNA): TGTGCCAGCAAACGACAGACAACTAATGAAAAACTGTTTTTT.

As DNA, the CDR3 is TGTGCCAGCAGTCCAGGGACACACACCGGGGAGCTGTTTTTT. This gives the protein CASSPGTHTGELFF. V usage is TRBV11-2 and J usage is TRBJ2-2, with D possibly TRBD1 on 6 matching bases. The CDR3 is made up of 14 amino acids. In germline, CDR1 is SGHAT, CDR2 FQNNGV. Trimming left V 6 bases short and J 3 bases short, with 11 bases between.

This clone is a singleton in its sample. V gene TRBV4-2 combines with J gene TRBJ1-3; 11 nucleotides line up with TRBD1. Germline V gene lookup returns CDR1 LGHNA and CDR2 YNFKEQ. After removal of 4 bases from V and 5 bases from J, the junction contained 4 bases not matched to a gene. CDR3 length equals 15 residues. CDR3 sequence reads: CASSPGTGGRNTIYF. The CDR3 bases are TGTGCCAGCAGCCCCGGGACAGGGGGACGAAACACCATATATTTT.

This clone has just one count. The chain couples TRBV5-6 to TRBJ2-7; weak D call: TRBD1 (6 bases). The V end lost 2 bases, the J end lost 3 bases, and 15 bases lay between the germline ends. The CDR3 spans 15 residues. Germline V gene lookup returns CDR1 SGHDT and CDR2 YYEEEE. CDR3 nucleotides: TGTGCCAGCAGCTTACTCACGACGGACAGCTACGAGCAGTACTTC. As protein: CASSLLTTDSYEQYF.

The rearrangement links TRBV18 to TRBJ2-7, with D possibly matching TRBD1 (5 bases). Germline V gives CDR1 KGHSH, CDR2 LQKENI. The CDR3 has 16 residues. Deletions cut 3 bases from V and 0 bases from J, with 15 bases between. The CDR3, as DNA: TGTGCCAGCTCACCCGCACCAGGGCCGCCCTCCTACGAGCAGTACTTC. It is translated as CASSPAPGPPSYEQYF.

This clone turned up a few times. The rearrangement uses TRBV6-6 and TRBJ1-2, with D uncertain. With 11 bases removed from V and 4 bases from J, the gap between germline ends came to 14 bases. The CDR3 consists of 12 residues. Germline CDR1 is MNHNY and CDR2 is SVGAGI (reference sequence). The CDR3 sequence is CAVRELSYGYTF. Here the CDR3 DNA reads TGTGCCGTTCGGGAACTCTCCTATGGCTACACCTTC.

The rearrangement joins TRBV27 to TRBJ2-5; 10 bases align to TRBD2. The J call may be in error: the DNA end matches TRBJ2-7 better. CDR1 MNHEY and CDR2 SMNVEV come from the germline V gene (reference sequence). The CDR3 extends over 14 amino acids. The CDR3 DNA reads TGTGCCAGCAGCCCGGCTAGCGGGAGTTACGAGCAGTACTTC. This codes for CASSPASGSYEQYF.

This sequence joins TRBV29-1 and TRBJ1-4; 7 bases are shared with TRBD1. V trimming: 1 base; J trimming: 7 bases; junction bases outside the gene matches: 6. CDR3 size: 14 residues. Germline CDR1 SQVTM, CDR2 ANQGSEA. The CDR3 loop reads CSVEGNRGSEKLFF. The CDR3 coding sequence is TGCAGCGTTGAAGGGAACAGGGGTTCTGAAAAACTGTTTTTT.

The chain uses TRBV7-9 and TRBJ2-3, with 9 bases fitting TRBD2. V was clipped by 5 bases and J by 0 bases; unmatched bases: 9. Germline V gene data show CDR1 as SEHNR and CDR2 as FQNEAQ (reference sequence). The CDR3 runs to 17 residues. The CDR3, as DNA: TGTGCCAGCAGCCCGATAGCGGGGGCTACTAGCACAGATACGCAGTATTTT. Translation gives CASSPIAGATSTDTQYF.